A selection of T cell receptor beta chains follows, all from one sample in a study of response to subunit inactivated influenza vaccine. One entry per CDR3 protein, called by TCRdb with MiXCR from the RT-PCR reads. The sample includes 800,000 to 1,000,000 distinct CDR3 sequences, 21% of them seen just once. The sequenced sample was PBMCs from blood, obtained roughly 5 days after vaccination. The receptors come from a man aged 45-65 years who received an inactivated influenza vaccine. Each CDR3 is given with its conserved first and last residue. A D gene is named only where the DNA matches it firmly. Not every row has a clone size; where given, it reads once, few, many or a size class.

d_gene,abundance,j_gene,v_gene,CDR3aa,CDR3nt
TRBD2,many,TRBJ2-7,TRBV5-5,CASSPGLGAYEQYF,TGTGCCAGCAGCCCGGGACTAGGGGCCTACGAGCAGTACTTC
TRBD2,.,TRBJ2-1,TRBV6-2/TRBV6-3,CASSGSGYNEQFF,TGTGCCAGCAGTGGTAGCGGGTACAATGAGCAGTTCTTC
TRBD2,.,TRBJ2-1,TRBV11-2,CASSLGSYEVGLAGVKEQFF,TGTGCCAGCAGCTTAGGTTCCTACGAGGTGGGACTAGCGGGAGTGAAGGAGCAGTTCTTC
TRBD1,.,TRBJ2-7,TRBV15,CATSEAGTGGIEQYF,TGTGCCACCAGCGAAGCCGGGACAGGGGGGATCGAGCAGTACTTC
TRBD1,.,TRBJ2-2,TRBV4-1,CASSQVGRGLGRAGELFF,TGCGCCAGCAGCCAAGTAGGCAGGGGGCTTGGAAGGGCCGGGGAGCTGTTTTTT
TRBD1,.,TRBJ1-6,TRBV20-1,CSASAGGNDSPLHF,TGCAGTGCTAGTGCAGGGGGGAATGATTCACCCCTCCACTTT
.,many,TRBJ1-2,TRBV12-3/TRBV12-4,CASSSVWGGVDYGYTF,TGTGCCAGCAGCTCGGTGTGGGGGGGCGTAGACTATGGCTACACCTTC
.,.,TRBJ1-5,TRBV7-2,CASSSKAGNQPQHF,TGTGCCAGCAGCTCCAAGGCTGGAAATCAGCCCCAGCATTTT
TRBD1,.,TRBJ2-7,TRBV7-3,CASSSRTGDNEQYF,TGTGCCAGCAGCTCAAGGACAGGGGACAACGAGCAGTACTTC
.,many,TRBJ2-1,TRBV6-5,CASSYSSEESSYNEQFF,TGTGCCAGCAGTTACTCTTCAGAGGAGAGCTCCTACAATGAGCAGTTCTTC
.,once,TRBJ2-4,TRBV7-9,CASTFVPSGNIQYF,TGTGCCAGCACCTTCGTTCCATCGGGAAACATTCAGTACTTC
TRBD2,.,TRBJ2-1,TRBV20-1,CSARDGGASTNEQFF,TGCAGTGCTAGAGACGGGGGGGCGTCCACTAATGAGCAGTTCTTC
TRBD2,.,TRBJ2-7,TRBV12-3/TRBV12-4,CASSLGEGGNEQYF,TGTGCCAGCAGCCTCGGGGAGGGCGGGAACGAGCAGTACTTC
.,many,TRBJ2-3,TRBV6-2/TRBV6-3,CASSYSGGATDTQYF,TGTGCCAGCAGTTACAGTGGCGGGGCCACAGATACGCAGTATTTT
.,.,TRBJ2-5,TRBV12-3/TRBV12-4,CASSPGWGEETQYF,TGTGCCAGCAGCCCCGGATGGGGAGAGGAGACCCAGTACTTC
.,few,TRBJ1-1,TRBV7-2,CASSSPVWGGADTEAFF,TGTGCCAGCAGCTCTCCTGTCTGGGGGGGCGCGGACACTGAAGCTTTCTTT
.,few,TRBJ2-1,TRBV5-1,CASTAFQGAEQFF,TGCGCCAGCACAGCTTTCCAGGGAGCTGAGCAGTTCTTC
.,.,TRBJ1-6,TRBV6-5,CASSYSWQGYNSPLHF,TGTGCCAGCAGTTACTCATGGCAGGGGTACAATTCACCCCTCCACTTT
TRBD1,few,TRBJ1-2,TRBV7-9,CASSLGTGEYGYTF,TGTGCCAGCAGCCTAGGGACAGGGGAATATGGCTACACCTTC
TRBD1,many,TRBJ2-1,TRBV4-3,CASSQGQGPYEQFF,TGCGCCAGCAGCCAGGGACAGGGACCCTATGAGCAGTTCTTC
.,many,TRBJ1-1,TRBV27,CASSSHAGGYTEAFF,TGTGCCAGCAGTTCCCACGCGGGGGGTTATACTGAAGCTTTCTTT
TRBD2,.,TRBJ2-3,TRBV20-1,CSATTGGQDTQYF,TGCAGTGCTACAACGGGGGGGCAAGATACGCAGTATTTT
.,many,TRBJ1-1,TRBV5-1,CASSFQIGTEMNTEAFF,TGCGCCAGCAGTTTCCAGATTGGGACGGAAATGAACACTGAAGCTTTCTTT
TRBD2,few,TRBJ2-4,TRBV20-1,CSARGLAGGAENIQYF,TGCAGTGCTAGAGGACTAGCGGGAGGGGCCGAAAACATTCAGTACTTC
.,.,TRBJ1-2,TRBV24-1,CATSDPPTGIWGYTF,TGTGCCACCAGTGATCCTCCGACGGGGATCTGGGGCTACACCTTC
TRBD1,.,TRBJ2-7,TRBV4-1,CASSRTGKDEQYF,TGCGCCAGCAGCCGGACAGGGAAGGACGAGCAGTACTTC
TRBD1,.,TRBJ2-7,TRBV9,CASSRTGGQGADEQYF,TGTGCCAGCAGCCGTACAGGGGGACAGGGGGCAGACGAGCAGTACTTC
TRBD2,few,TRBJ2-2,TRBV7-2,CASSLSGSVGELFF,TGTGCCAGCAGCCTTAGCGGGAGTGTGGGGGAGCTGTTTTTT
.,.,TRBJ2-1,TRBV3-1,CASSQYQRGGHEQFF,TGTGCCAGCAGCCAATATCAGAGGGGGGGACATGAGCAGTTCTTC
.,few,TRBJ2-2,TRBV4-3,CASSQDWKGDAGELFF,TGCGCCAGCAGCCAAGACTGGAAGGGAGATGCCGGGGAGCTGTTTTTT
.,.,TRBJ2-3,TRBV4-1,CASSQWGSRGRTDTQYF,TGCGCCAGCAGCCAATGGGGTTCGAGGGGACGCACAGATACGCAGTATTTT